This TCR beta chain was recorded in a study of blood T cell repertoires in COVID-19. Study information: Both acute and convalescent COVID-19 samples were obtained from the United States, Italy and Spain. The analysed material was cDNA or gDNA that came from T cells, B-cell-depleted T cells, or PBMCs.

Authors' data handling: Using reference gene primer amplification, nucleated cell counts were estimated. Libraries were prepared by immunoSEQ multiplex PCR; TCRdb keeps only in-frame clonotypes and omits some of them. The DNA was the basis for D and trimming; V, J and clone size are from that table. The data contain around 94,000 clones, about 85% of them seen just once; the ten biggest clones take up under 3.5%. Germline assignment: CDR1 SGHTA and CDR2 FQGNSA. There are 13 residues in the CDR3. V lost 5 bases to trimming and J lost 4 bases, with 11 bases between them. Specimen: peripheral blood. This chain connects TRBV7-2 to TRBJ2-5; D unclear. This receptor was taken from a man in his forties or fifties with acute or convalescent COVID-19. The CDR3 is CASSPNRGETQYF. Here the CDR3 DNA reads TGTGCCAGCAGCCCGAATCGAGGAGAGACCCAGTACTTC.